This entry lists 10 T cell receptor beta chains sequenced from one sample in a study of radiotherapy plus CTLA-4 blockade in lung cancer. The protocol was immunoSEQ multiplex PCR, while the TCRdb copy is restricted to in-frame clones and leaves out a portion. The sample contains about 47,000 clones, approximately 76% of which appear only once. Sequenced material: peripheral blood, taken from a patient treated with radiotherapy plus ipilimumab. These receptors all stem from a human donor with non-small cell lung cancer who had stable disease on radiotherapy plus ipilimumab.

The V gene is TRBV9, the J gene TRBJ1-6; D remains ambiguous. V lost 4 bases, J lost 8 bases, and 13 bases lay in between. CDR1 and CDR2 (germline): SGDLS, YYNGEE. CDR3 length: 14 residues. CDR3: CASSSDLEDSPLHF. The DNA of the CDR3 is TGTGCCAGCAGCTCGGACTTAGAGGATTCACCCCTCCACTTT.

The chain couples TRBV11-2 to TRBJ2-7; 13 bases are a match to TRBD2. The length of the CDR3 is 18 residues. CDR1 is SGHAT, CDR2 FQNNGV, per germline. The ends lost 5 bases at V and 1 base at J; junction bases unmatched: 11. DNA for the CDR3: TGTGCCAGCAGCGCCTGGGGGACTAGCGGGGCCCGATCCTACGAGCAGTACGTC. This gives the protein CASSAWGTSGARSYEQYV.

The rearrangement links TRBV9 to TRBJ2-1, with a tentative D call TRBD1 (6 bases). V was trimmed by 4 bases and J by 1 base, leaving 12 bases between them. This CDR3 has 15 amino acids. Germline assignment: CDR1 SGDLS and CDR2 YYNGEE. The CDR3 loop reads CASSLSRGSYNEQFF. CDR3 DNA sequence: TGTGCCAGCAGCCTGAGCAGGGGTTCCTACAATGAGCAGTTCTTC.

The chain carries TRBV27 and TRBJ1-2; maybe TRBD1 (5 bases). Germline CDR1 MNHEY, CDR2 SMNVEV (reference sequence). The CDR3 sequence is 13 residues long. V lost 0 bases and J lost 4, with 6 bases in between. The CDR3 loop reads CASSLSGGYGYTF. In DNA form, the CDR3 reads TGTGCCAGCAGTTTATCGGGGGGCTATGGCTACACCTTC.

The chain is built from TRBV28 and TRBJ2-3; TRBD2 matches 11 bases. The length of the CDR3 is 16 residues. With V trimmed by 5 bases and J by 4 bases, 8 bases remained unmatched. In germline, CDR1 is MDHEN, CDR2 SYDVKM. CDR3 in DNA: TGTGCCAGCAGTGTCCATAGCGGGGGGGCCCCAGATACGCAGTATTTT. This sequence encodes CASSVHSGGAPDTQYF.

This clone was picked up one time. CDR3 DNA sequence: TGTGCCAGCAGCGCCTCCAGGTACACAGATACGCAGTATTTT. Its translation: CASSASRYTDTQYF. The chain links TRBV7-2 to TRBJ2-3; D remains unclear. Germline CDR1 and CDR2: SGHTA and FQGNSA. Trimming took off 5 bases at V and 2 bases at J, with 11 bases between the two ends. This CDR3 contains 14 residues.

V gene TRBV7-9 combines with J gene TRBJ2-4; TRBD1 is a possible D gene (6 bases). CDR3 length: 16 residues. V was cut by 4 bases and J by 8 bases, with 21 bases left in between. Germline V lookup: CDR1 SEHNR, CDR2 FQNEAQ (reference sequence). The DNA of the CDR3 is TGTGCCAGCAGCTCGCGAAGGACAGACTACCTGGACATTCAGTACTTC. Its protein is CASSSRRTDYLDIQYF. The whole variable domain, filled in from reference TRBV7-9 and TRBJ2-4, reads DTGVSQNPRHKITKRGQNVTFRCDPISEHNRLYWYRQTLGQGPEFLTYFQNEAQLEKSRLLSDRFSAERPKGSFSTLEIQRTEQGDSAMYLCASSSRRTDYLDIQYFGAGTRLSVL.

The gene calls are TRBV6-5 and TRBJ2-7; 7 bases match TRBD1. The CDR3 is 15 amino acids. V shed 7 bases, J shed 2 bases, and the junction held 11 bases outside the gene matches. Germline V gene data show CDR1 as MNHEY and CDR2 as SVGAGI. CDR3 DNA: TGTGCCAGCACCTACCCACAGGGGCGTACCTACGAGCAGTACTTC. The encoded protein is CASTYPQGRTYEQYF.

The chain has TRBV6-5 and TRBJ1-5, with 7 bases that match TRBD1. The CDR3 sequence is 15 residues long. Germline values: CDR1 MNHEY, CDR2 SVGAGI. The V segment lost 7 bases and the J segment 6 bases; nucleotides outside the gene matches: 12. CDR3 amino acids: CASTLDRVGTQPQHF. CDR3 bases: TGTGCCAGCACCTTAGACAGGGTTGGTACTCAGCCCCAGCATTTT.

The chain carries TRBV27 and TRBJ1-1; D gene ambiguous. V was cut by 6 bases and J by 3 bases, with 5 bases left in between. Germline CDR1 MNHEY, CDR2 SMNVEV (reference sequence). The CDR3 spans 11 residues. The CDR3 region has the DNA TGTGCCAGCAGGGGGTACACTGAAGCTTTCTTT. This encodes CASRGYTEAFF.